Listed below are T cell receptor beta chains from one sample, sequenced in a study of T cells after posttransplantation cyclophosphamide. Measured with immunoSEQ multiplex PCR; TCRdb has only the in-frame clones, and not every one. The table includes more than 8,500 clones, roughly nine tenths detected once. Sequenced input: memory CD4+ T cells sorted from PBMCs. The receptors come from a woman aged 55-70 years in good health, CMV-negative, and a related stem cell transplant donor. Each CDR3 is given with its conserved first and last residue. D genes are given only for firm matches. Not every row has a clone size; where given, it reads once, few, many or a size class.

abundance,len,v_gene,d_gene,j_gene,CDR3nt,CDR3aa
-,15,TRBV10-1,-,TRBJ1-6,TGCGCCAGCAGTGATCCCCCTCTACCCAATTCCCCCCTCCACTTT,CASSDPPLPNSPLHF
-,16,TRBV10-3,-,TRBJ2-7,TGTGCCATCAGTGAGTCGGGGGGGGCTAGCAGCTACGAGCAGTACTTC,CAISESGGASSYEQYF
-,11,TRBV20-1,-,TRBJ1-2,TGCAGTGCTAGATCTACTAGAGGCTACACCTTC,CSARSTRGYTF
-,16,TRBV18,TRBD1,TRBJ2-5,TGTGCCAGCTCACTAAACACAGGGGTTATGGAAGAGACCCAGTACTTC,CASSLNTGVMEETQYF
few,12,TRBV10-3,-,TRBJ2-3,TGTGCCATCAGAACGATGGCTGATACGCAGTATTTT,CAIRTMADTQYF
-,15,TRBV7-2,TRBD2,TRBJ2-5,TGTGCCAGCAGCTTACTAGCGGGGAGACAAGAGACCCAGTACTTC,CASSLLAGRQETQYF
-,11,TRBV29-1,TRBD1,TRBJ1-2,TGCAGCGGAGGGGGCGGATATGGCTACACCTTC,CSGGGGYGYTF
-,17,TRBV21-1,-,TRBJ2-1,TGTGCCAGCAGCAACGGGACTATTAAGCGGTGGTACAATGAGCAGTTCTTC,CASSNGTIKRWYNEQFF
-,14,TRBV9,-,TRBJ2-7,TGTGCCAGCAGCCCGCGGGCAGCGCCCTACGAGCAGTACTTC,CASSPRAAPYEQYF
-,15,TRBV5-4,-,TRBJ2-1,TGTGCCAGCAGCTCACAAGACTACCTCTACAATGAGCAGTTCTTC,CASSSQDYLYNEQFF
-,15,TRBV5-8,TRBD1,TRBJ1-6,TGTGCCAGCAGCTTTGGCAGGGGGAGCAGTTCACCCCTCCACTTT,CASSFGRGSSSPLHF
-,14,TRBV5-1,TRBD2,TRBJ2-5,TGCGCCAGCAGCTTGATCGGGGGGGGAGAGACCCAGTACTTC,CASSLIGGGETQYF
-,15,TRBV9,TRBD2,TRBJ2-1,TGTGCCAGCAGCCTTTCAGCGGGGGATGGTAATGAGCAGTTCTTC,CASSLSAGDGNEQFF
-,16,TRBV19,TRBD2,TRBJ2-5,TGTGCCAGTAGTATAGAGGCTAGCGGGAGTTTCGAGACCCAGTACTTC,CASSIEASGSFETQYF
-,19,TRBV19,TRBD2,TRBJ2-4,TGTGCCAGTAGTCCTCGGGGTAGCGGGGGGGCCAGTGCCAAAAACATTCAGTACTTC,CASSPRGSGGASAKNIQYF
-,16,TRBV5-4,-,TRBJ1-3,TGTGCCAGCAGCTCGGCGGGCCCGCAGTCGGGAAACACCATATATTTT,CASSSAGPQSGNTIYF
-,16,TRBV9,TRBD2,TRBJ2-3,TGTGCCAGCAGCCCAAGGACTAGCGGGAGGGCAGATACGCAGTATTTT,CASSPRTSGRADTQYF
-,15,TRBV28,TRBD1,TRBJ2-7,TGTGCCAGCACCAGGGGGCTAGCGAGTTTTTACGGGCAGTACTTC,CASTRGLASFYGQYF
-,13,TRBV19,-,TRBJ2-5,TGTGCCAGTAGTCTTGGGCGCCAAGAGACCCAGTACTTC,CASSLGRQETQYF
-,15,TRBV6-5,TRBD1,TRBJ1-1,TGTGCCAGCAGCCGGGACAGGGGAATGAACACTGAAGCTTTCTTT,CASSRDRGMNTEAFF
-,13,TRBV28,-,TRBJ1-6,TGTGCCAGCAGCGAGGGGGGGCCCTCCCCCCTCCACTTT,CASSEGGPSPLHF
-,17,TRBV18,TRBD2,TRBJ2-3,TGTGCCAGCTCACCACCCATAGCGGGAGGTACCACGAATACGCAGTATTTT,CASSPPIAGGTTNTQYF
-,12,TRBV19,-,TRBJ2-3,TGTGCCAGTAGTACCCGGACAGATACGCAGTATTTT,CASSTRTDTQYF
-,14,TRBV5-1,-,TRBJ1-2,TGCGCCAGCAGCCCCCGGACAGACCACTATGGCTACACCTTC,CASSPRTDHYGYTF
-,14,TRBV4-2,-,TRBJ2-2,TGTGCCAGCAGCCAAACGACTGGCACCGGGGAGCTGTTTTTT,CASSQTTGTGELFF
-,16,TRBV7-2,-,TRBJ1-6,TGTGCCAGCAGCTTAGGAAGGTTCAGGGCGAATTCACCCCTCCACTTT,CASSLGRFRANSPLHF
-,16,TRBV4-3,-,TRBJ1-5,TGCGCCAGCAGCCAAGAGATTCACAGTATAAATCAGCCCCAGCATTTT,CASSQEIHSINQPQHF
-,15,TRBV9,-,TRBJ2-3,TGTGCCAGCAGCGTAGCTGGGGACACCCGGGGTACGCAGTATTTT,CASSVAGDTRGTQYF
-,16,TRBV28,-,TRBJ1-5,TGTGCCAGCAGTTCCCCCCCGGGACTGGTAAATCAGCCCCAGCATTTT,CASSSPPGLVNQPQHF
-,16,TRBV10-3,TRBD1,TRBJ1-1,TGTGCCATCAGCTGGTACGCCGGGACAGCGAACACTGAAGCTTTCTTT,CAISWYAGTANTEAFF
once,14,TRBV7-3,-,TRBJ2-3,TGTGCCAGCAGCTTACGGGGAGCCCCAGATACGCAGTATTTT,CASSLRGAPDTQYF
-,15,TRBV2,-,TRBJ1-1,TGTGCCAGCAGTCCCCGGACAAGGCCTGGAACTGAAGCTTTCTTT,CASSPRTRPGTEAFF
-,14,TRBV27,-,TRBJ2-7,TGTGCCAGCATGAACAGGGAGGGGGGCTACGAGCAGTACTTC,CASMNREGGYEQYF
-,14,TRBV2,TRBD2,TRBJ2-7,TGTGCCAGCAGTAGCGGGAGAGGCACCTACGAGCAGTACTTC,CASSSGRGTYEQYF
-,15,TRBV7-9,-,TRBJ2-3,TGTGCCAGCAGCTTAGGTGGGGGAGGAGGAGATACGCAGTATTTT,CASSLGGGGGDTQYF
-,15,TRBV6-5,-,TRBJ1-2,TGTGCCAGCAGTTACGGAGGGCTTGGTAACTATGGCTACACCTTC,CASSYGGLGNYGYTF
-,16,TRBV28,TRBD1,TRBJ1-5,TGTGCCAGCAGTTTAGGGCAGGGGGTGCTTCGTCAGCCCCAGCATTTT,CASSLGQGVLRQPQHF
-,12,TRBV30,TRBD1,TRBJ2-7,TGTGCCTGGGCTACAGGGGGATACGAGCAGTACTTC,CAWATGGYEQYF
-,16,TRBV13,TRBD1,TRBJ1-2,TGTGCCAGCAGCTTAATAAATAGACAGGGGGGATATGGCTACACCTTC,CASSLINRQGGYGYTF
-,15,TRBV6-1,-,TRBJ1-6,TGTGCCAGCAGTGAATCGGCCGGGGGTAATTCACCCCTCCACTTT,CASSESAGGNSPLHF
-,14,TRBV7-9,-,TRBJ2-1,TGTGCCAGCAGCTTAAGCACAGGCTACAATGAGCAGTTCTTC,CASSLSTGYNEQFF
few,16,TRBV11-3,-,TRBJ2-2,TGTGCCAGCAGCTTAGACGGGGTCGGAGCCACCGGGGAGCTGTTTTTT,CASSLDGVGATGELFF